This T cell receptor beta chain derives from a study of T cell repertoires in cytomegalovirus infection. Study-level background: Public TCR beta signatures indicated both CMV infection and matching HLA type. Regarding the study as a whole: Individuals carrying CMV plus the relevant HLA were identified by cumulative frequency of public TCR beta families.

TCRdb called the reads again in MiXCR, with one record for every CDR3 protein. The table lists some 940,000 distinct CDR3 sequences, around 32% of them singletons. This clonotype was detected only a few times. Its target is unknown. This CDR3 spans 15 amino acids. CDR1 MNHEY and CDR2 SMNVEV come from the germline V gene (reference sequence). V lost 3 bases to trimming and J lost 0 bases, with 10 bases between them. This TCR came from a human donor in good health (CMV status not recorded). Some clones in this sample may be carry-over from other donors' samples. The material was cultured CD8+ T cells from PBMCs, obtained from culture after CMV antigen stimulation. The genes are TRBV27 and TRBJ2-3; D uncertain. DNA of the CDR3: TGTGCCAGCAGTTTCAGGTTAACTAGCACAGATACGCAGTATTTT. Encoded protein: CASSFRLTSTDTQYF.